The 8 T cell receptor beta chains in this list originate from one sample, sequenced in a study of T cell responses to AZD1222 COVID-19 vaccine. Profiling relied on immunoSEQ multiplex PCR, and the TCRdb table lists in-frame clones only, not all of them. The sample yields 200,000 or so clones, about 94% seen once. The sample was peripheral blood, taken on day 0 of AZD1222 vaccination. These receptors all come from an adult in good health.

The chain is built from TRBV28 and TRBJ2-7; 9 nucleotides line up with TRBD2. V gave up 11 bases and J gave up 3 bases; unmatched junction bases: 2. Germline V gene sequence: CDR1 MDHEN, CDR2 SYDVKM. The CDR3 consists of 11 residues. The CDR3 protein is CAVTSGYEQYF. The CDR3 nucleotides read TGTGCCGTGACTAGCGGCTACGAGCAGTACTTC.

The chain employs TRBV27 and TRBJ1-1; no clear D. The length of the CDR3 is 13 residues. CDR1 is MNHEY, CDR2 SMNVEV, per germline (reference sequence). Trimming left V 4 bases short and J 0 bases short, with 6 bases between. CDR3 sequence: CASSSLMNTEAFF. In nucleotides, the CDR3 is TGTGCCAGCAGTTCGTTAATGAACACTGAAGCTTTCTTT.

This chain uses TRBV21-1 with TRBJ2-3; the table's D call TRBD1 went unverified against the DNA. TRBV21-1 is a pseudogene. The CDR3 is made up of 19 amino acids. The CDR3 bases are TGTGCCAGCAGCAAAGGAACGGACAGGGGGCGAAAAAGCACAGATACGCAGTATTTT. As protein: CASSKGTDRGRKSTDTQYF.

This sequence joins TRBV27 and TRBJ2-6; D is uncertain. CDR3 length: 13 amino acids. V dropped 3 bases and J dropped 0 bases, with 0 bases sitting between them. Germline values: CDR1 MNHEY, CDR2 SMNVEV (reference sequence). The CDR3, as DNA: TGTGCCAGCAGTTTCTCTGGGGCCAACGTCCTGACTTTC. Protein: CASSFSGANVLTF.

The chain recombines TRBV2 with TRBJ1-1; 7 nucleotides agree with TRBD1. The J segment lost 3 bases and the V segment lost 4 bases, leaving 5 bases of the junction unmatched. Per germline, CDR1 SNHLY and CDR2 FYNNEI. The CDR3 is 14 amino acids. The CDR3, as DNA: TGTGCCAGCAGTGGGAGCAGGGGGGACACTGAAGCTTTCTTT. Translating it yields CASSGSRGDTEAFF.

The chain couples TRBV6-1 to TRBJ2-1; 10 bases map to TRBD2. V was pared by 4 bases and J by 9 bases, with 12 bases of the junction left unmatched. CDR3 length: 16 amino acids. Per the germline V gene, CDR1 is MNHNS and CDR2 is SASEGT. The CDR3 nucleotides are TGTGCCAGCAGTGCCTACGGGACTAGCGCACGAAGTGAGCAGTTCTTC. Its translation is CASSAYGTSARSEQFF.

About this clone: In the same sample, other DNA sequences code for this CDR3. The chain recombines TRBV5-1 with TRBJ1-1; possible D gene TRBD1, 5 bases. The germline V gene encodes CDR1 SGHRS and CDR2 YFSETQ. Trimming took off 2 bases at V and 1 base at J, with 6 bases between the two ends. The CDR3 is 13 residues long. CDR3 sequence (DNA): TGCGCCAGCAGCTTAGGGGAGAACACTGAAGCTTTCTTT. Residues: CASSLGENTEAFF.

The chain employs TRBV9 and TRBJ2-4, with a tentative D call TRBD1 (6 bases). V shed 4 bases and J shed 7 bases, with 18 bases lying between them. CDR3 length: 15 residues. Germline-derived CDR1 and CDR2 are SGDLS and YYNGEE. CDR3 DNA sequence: TGTGCCAGCAGCCCAGGGGTTCTAGGCGCCAACATTCAGTACTTC. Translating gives CASSPGVLGANIQYF.